Listed below are T cell receptor beta chains from one sample, sequenced in a study of T cell responses to AZD1222 COVID-19 vaccine. Only in-frame clones appear in the TCRdb table, and some are missing; sequencing was by immunoSEQ multiplex PCR. The sample yields roughly 100,000 clones, around 87% seen once. The sequencing used peripheral blood, collected on day 0 of AZD1222 vaccination. These receptors were taken from an adult in good health. CDR3s leave out the opening cysteine and the closing phenylalanine or tryptophan. Clone size is given for some rows only: seen once, a few or many times, or a class if the clone is expanded.

TRBV5-1	TRBJ1-5	NA	ASSLDGGGNQPQH
TRBV14	TRBJ2-1	NA	ASSPRTSGSPGSNEQF
TRBV6-5	TRBJ1-3	NA	ASTPRQGLGNTMY
TRBV24-1	TRBJ2-1	once	ATAENNNNEQF
TRBV5-4	TRBJ2-1	NA	ASSPPGSRTNEQF
TRBV9	TRBJ2-1	NA	ASSARSVSSIGEQF
TRBV7-3	TRBJ1-1	NA	ASTDRGLGEAF
TRBV5-4	TRBJ2-6	once	ASSLSGSGANVLT
TRBV7-2	TRBJ2-6	NA	ASSLIPSGANVLT
TRBV5-1	TRBJ1-2	NA	ASSHGQGSGDYT
TRBV6-5	TRBJ2-1	NA	ASSLQQYNEQF
TRBV9	TRBJ1-1	NA	ASSLTGAGTEAF
TRBV15	TRBJ2-1	NA	ATSKEQETYNEQF
TRBV7-2	TRBJ2-3	NA	ASSKLTGFTDTQY
TRBV5-1	TRBJ2-1	NA	ASSLESSGRIDEQF
TRBV2	TRBJ2-1	NA	ASSEGTGLYFNEQF
TRBV10-3	TRBJ1-2	NA	AINKPENYGYT
TRBV27	TRBJ1-4	NA	ASLARGTGDEKLF
TRBV28	TRBJ1-1	NA	ASPFSTGEAF
TRBV18	TRBJ2-2	NA	ASSPNTGGKNGELF
TRBV5-5	TRBJ2-5	NA	ASSTGAYQETQY
TRBV28	TRBJ2-2	once	ASSPSQIANTGELF
TRBV15	TRBJ1-6	NA	ATSRGGGASPLH
TRBV5-1	TRBJ2-1	NA	ASSLGRLVAYNEQF
TRBV5-4	TRBJ1-1	NA	ASSFERNSPNTEAF
TRBV5-8	TRBJ1-2	NA	ASSLPGFNYGYT
TRBV18	TRBJ1-1	NA	ASSRTGITEAF
TRBV7-9	TRBJ1-2	NA	ASSLATPGQINGYT
TRBV7-9	TRBJ1-1	NA	ASSFSRGTEAF
TRBV10-3	TRBJ2-3	NA	AIKGLADTQY
TRBV19	TRBJ1-1	NA	ASSSRDREFTEAF
TRBV29-1	TRBJ1-3	NA	SVLSVSGGNTIY
TRBV10-1	TRBJ1-1	few	ATKFGPNTEAF
TRBV7-7	TRBJ2-1	few	ASSLASSASYNEQF
TRBV11-3	TRBJ1-1	NA	ASSWQGAVISGAEAF
TRBV28	TRBJ2-4	NA	ASSRRGPLAKNIQY
TRBV19	TRBJ2-1	NA	ASSTGQGTHNEQF
TRBV7-9	TRBJ1-2	NA	ASSRTEGQALYGYT
TRBV6-5	TRBJ1-3	NA	ASTWWADGNTIY
TRBV11-3	TRBJ2-6	NA	ASSPGNSGANVLT
TRBV6-1	TRBJ1-2	NA	ASSESFSGGLLYT
TRBV4-3	TRBJ2-7	NA	ASSRRGQGSREQY
TRBV10-3	TRBJ2-5	NA	AISEGVVPETQY
TRBV15	TRBJ2-1	once	ATSRDQANGNEQF
TRBV19	TRBJ1-6	once	ASIDRAGSPLH
TRBV12-3/TRBV12-4	TRBJ2-3	NA	ASSLGADTQY
TRBV11-2	TRBJ1-3	few	ASSLEPGGNTIY